These 30 T cell receptor beta chains were sequenced from one sample in a study of regulatory T cells in long-lasting Graves disease. For TCR beta, libraries came from iRepertoire HTBI primers and Arm-PCR of CDR3 regions. TCRdb independently ran MiXCR on the multiplex PCR reads; one entry per CDR3 protein. The profile covers around 230,000 distinct CDR3 sequences, with around 18% appearing a single time and more than 20% taken by the ten largest. Sample time point: newly diagnosed GD, antithyroid drugs for less than 3 months. RNA isolated from PBMCs was used to make the TCR library. The specimen was peripheral blood mononuclear cells (PBMCs), collected at new diagnosis, from a patient treated with antithyroid drugs. The source is a female donor with Graves disease.

The DNA for the CDR3 is TGTGCCAGCAGCTTACTTGGGGCAGGGGAAAATCAGCCCCAGCATTTT. Amino acid sequence: CASSLLGAGENQPQHF. The chain combines TRBV7-2 with TRBJ1-5; D may be TRBD1 (6 bases). The ends were cut back, 2 bases at V and 4 bases at J, with 15 bases in the middle. In germline, CDR1 is SGHTA, CDR2 FQGNSA. The CDR3 covers 16 residues.

Turning to this clonotype: The junction departs from the called germline gene at one end, perhaps through a read error. J is TRBJ1-3 and V is TRBV6-5; 7 bases match TRBD1. The CDR3 loop spans 15 amino acids. Germline values: CDR1 MNHEY, CDR2 SVGAGI. The CDR3 region is CASSFSDRAGNTIYF. In DNA form, the CDR3 reads TGTGCCAGTAGTTTCTCAGACAGGGCTGGAAACACCATATATTTT.

Notes on this clonotype: This may come from a read error, since a much larger clone is one base off. As the CDR3 is not closed by the conserved phenylalanine or tryptophan, this likely results from a read error. V gene TRBV19 combines with J gene TRBJ1-2, with a possible D match to TRBD1 (6 bases). This CDR3 has 13 amino acids. Looked up from germline, CDR1 is LNHDA and CDR2 is SQIVND (reference sequence). The germline V and J ends were trimmed by 6 bases and 5 bases, with 13 bases remaining between them. The CDR3 sequence is CASRENRAYGYTS. In DNA form, the CDR3 reads TGTGCCAGTAGAGAAAACAGGGCGTATGGCTACACCTCC.

Many counts were recorded for this clonotype. The DNA of the CDR3 is TGTGCCAGCAGTTACTCCCCGGAGAAGCGACAAGAGACCCAGTACTTC. This codes for CASSYSPEKRQETQYF. The V gene is TRBV6-5, the J gene TRBJ2-5; unclear D gene. Germline V gene lookup returns CDR1 MNHEY and CDR2 SVGAGI. The CDR3 is 16 amino acids. V was clipped by 0 bases and J by 2 bases, with 13 bases between them.

In this sample, this clonotype turned up a few times. The V and J genes are TRBV15 and TRBJ2-1; TRBD1 might be the D (5 bases). V shed 3 bases and J shed 9 bases, with 9 bases lying between them. Germline assignment: CDR1 LNHNV and CDR2 YYDKDF (reference sequence). CDR3 size: 12 residues. As DNA, the CDR3 is TGTGCCACCAGCAGGCAGGGCTTTGAGCAGTTCTTC. This translates into CATSRQGFEQFF.

This clonotype appeared many times. The chain recombines TRBV4-3 with TRBJ1-6; D may be TRBD1 (6 bases). CDR3 length equals 16 residues. Germline V gives CDR1 LGHNA, CDR2 YSLEER. Trimming took 3 bases from V and 8 from J, leaving 17 bases between them. This CDR3 is CASSQAYRAGDSPLHF. CDR3 nucleotide sequence: TGCGCCAGCAGCCAGGCCTACAGGGCCGGAGATTCACCCCTCCACTTT.

This clonotype was seen at least ten times. J is TRBJ2-1 and V is TRBV2, with unresolved D. V lost 7 bases to trimming and J lost 8 bases, with 12 bases between them. Germline CDR1 is SNHLY and CDR2 is FYNNEI. This CDR3 has 12 residues. DNA of the CDR3: TGTGCCAGCAATATAAGGTGGGATGAGCAGTTCTTC. It is translated as CASNIRWDEQFF.

V gene TRBV5-1 combines with J gene TRBJ2-2; maybe TRBD1 (5 bases). The germline gives CDR1 SGHRS, CDR2 YFSETQ. This CDR3 comprises 16 residues. The V end was cut by 3 bases, the J end by 3 bases, with 15 bases between. The CDR3 loop reads CASSWGPVVDTGELFF. The CDR3 DNA reads as TGCGCCAGCAGCTGGGGCCCCGTTGTAGACACCGGGGAGCTGTTTTTT.

Regarding this clonotype: It may be a read error: a sequence one base away is much more abundant. The chain has TRBV7-9 and TRBJ2-3; TRBD2 aligns across 12 bases. The germline V gene encodes CDR1 SEHNR and CDR2 FQNEAQ (reference sequence). The CDR3 consists of 15 residues. Trimming cost V 5 bases and J 5 bases; bases outside gene matches: 5. The CDR3 bases are TGTGCCAGCAGCCGGACTAGCGGGAAGGTAGATACGCAGTATTTT. This codes for CASSRTSGKVDTQYF. Variable domain in full (rest from reference TRBV7-9 and TRBJ2-3): DTGVSQNPRHKITKRGQNVTFRCDPISEHNRLYWYRQTLGQGPEFLTYFQNEAQLEKSRLLSDRFSAERPKGSFSTLEIQRTEQGDSAMYLCASSRTSGKVDTQYFGPGTRLTVL.

The chain links TRBV9 to TRBJ2-1; D remains ambiguous. Looked up from germline, CDR1 is SGDLS and CDR2 is YYNGEE. The CDR3 is 16 residues long. The V end lost 3 bases, the J end lost 4 bases, and 17 bases lay between the germline ends. In DNA form, the CDR3 reads TGTGCCAGCAGCGCACCTGGCACCGAGGAATACAATGAGCAGTTCTTC. Translating it yields CASSAPGTEEYNEQFF.

Many counts were recorded for this clonotype. The chain recombines TRBV20-1 with TRBJ1-1, with D unclear. Germline lookup yields CDR1 DFQATT and CDR2 SNEGSKA (reference sequence). The CDR3 length is 13 residues. Trimming cost V 6 bases and J 4 bases, with 15 bases left between them. The CDR3, as DNA: TGCAGTGCCAAGAGAGGGTTGGCCACTGAAGCTTTCTTT. Its protein is CSAKRGLATEAFF.

The sample holds many counts of this clonotype. The chain carries TRBV12-3 or TRBV12-4 and TRBJ2-2, with D tentatively TRBD1 or TRBD2 (6 bases each). The CDR3 is made up of 15 amino acids. Trimming took off 5 bases at V and 5 bases at J, with 15 bases between the two ends. In DNA form, the CDR3 reads TGTGCCAGCAGTGAAGGTTGGGGGGCTACCGGGGAGCTGTTTTTT. Translating gives CASSEGWGATGELFF.

This clonotype was observed at least ten times. The chain uses TRBV2 and TRBJ2-5; D not resolved. Germline assignment: CDR1 SNHLY and CDR2 FYNNEI. This CDR3 contains 13 residues. Trimming pared 6 bases from V and 2 bases from J, leaving 10 bases between. CDR3 protein: CASSPPNQETQYF. The CDR3 nucleotides are TGTGCCAGCAGCCCGCCAAATCAAGAGACCCAGTACTTC.

This clonotype was detected many times. This rearrangement joins TRBV20-1 to TRBJ2-5; 7 bases map to TRBD1. The junction had 6 bases not matched to a gene; V was cut back by 6 bases and J by 2 bases. Germline V gene sequence: CDR1 DFQATT, CDR2 SNEGSKA (reference sequence). CDR3 size: 13 residues. The CDR3 nucleotides are TGCAGTGCGCCTCAGGGGGATCAAGAGACCCAGTACTTC. Translation: CSAPQGDQETQYF.

This clonotype showed up many times. J is TRBJ2-7 and V is TRBV19; 8 bases match TRBD1. Germline V CDR1 and CDR2: LNHDA, SQIVND (reference sequence). V shed 3 bases and J 5 bases; nucleotides not matched to a gene: 6. There are 14 residues in the CDR3. The CDR3 DNA is TGTGCCAGTAGTATCCCAGGGGGCCCGAACGAGCAGTACTTC. Protein: CASSIPGGPNEQYF.

Ten or more counts support this clonotype. This chain connects TRBV19 to TRBJ2-5; the D gene could be TRBD1 or TRBD2 (5 bases each). V gave up 7 bases and J gave up 4 bases, with 16 bases separating them. The V gene's germline CDR1 is LNHDA and CDR2 SQIVND (reference sequence). The CDR3 spans 14 residues. CDR3 sequence (DNA): TGTGCCAGTAATGGGGGTGGATGGTTAGAGACCCAGTACTTC. Its translation is CASNGGGWLETQYF.

This clonotype was picked up a small number of times. With a much larger clone just one base away, this may be a read error. This chain connects TRBV6-2 or TRBV6-3 to TRBJ2-7; TRBD2 aligns across 14 bases. V lost 5 bases to trimming and J lost 5 bases; unmatched junction nucleotides: 5. Germline CDR1 is MNHEY and CDR2 is SVGEGT. This CDR3 is built from 15 residues. The CDR3 nucleotides are TGTGCCAGCAGTAGGACTAGCGGGAGGCCGGACGAGCAGTACTTC. Translation gives CASSRTSGRPDEQYF.

This chain joins TRBV9 and TRBJ2-7; no firm D call. The V and J ends lost 3 bases and 4 bases respectively, with 8 bases between them. Germline CDR1 is SGDLS and CDR2 is YYNGEE. This CDR3 region has 12 residues. The chain's CDR3 is CASSASPYEQYF. In DNA form, the CDR3 reads TGTGCCAGCAGCGCCTCCCCTTACGAGCAGTACTTC.

This clonotype appeared many times. The chain joins TRBV28 to TRBJ2-5; D unresolved. The CDR3 runs 13 residues. Deletions cut 3 bases from V and 4 bases from J, with 9 bases between. Germline V gene sequence: CDR1 MDHEN, CDR2 SYDVKM. In DNA form, the CDR3 reads TGTGCCAGCAGTTTCGGAGCGCGAGAGACCCAGTACTTC. Its translation is CASSFGARETQYF.

There are many counts of this clonotype. CDR3 loop: CASSVTGGGNEKLFF. DNA for the CDR3: TGTGCCAGCAGCGTTACAGGGGGGGGCAATGAAAAACTGTTTTTT. The chain links TRBV11-2 to TRBJ1-4; 8 nucleotides align to TRBD1. J gave up 5 bases and V 5 bases, and 7 bases lay outside the gene matches. The CDR3 length is 15 residues. Germline V gene lookup returns CDR1 SGHAT and CDR2 FQNNGV. The full variable domain, in which reference TRBV11-2 and TRBJ1-4 provide the parts outside the CDR3, is EAGVAQSPRYKIIEKRQSVAFWCNPISGHATLYWYQQILGQGPKLLIQFQNNGVVDDSQLPKDRFSAERLKGVDSTLKIQPAKLEDSAVYLCASSVTGGGNEKLFFGSGTQLSVL.

In this sample, this clonotype turned up many times. The CDR3 sequence is CAISESGGPTNEQFF. Written as DNA, the CDR3 is TGTGCCATCAGTGAAAGCGGAGGGCCGACCAATGAGCAGTTCTTC. The rearrangement uses TRBV10-3 and TRBJ2-1, with a tentative D call TRBD2 (6 bases). The germline V gene encodes CDR1 ENHRY and CDR2 SYGVKD. Trimming removed 3 bases from V and 6 bases from J, with 15 bases in between. This CDR3 region has 15 residues.

This clonotype has ten or more counts. The genes are TRBV11-2 and TRBJ2-7; no firm D call. The V end lost 3 bases, the J end lost 7 bases, and 19 bases lay between the germline ends. Germline CDR1 SGHAT, CDR2 FQNNGV. The length of the CDR3 is 15 residues. The CDR3 loop reads CASSFTGSNRREQYF. The CDR3 DNA sequence: TGTGCCAGCAGCTTCACCGGATCTAACCGGAGAGAGCAGTACTTC.

This clonotype was counted at least ten times. This chain connects TRBV2 to TRBJ2-2; D uncertain. V lost 0 bases, J lost 5 bases, and 10 bases lay in between. This CDR3 is 15 amino acids long. Germline-derived CDR1 and CDR2 are SNHLY and FYNNEI. The DNA of the CDR3 is TGTGCCAGCAGTGAAGCGCTTCCCAGGACCGGGGAGCTGTTTTTT. Its translation is CASSEALPRTGELFF.

The chain combines TRBV7-3 with TRBJ2-3; D perhaps matches TRBD2 (5 bases). There are 18 residues in the CDR3. Germline CDR1 reads SGHTA; CDR2 reads FQGTGA. Trimming removed 4 bases from V and 0 bases from J, with 20 bases in between. CDR3 in amino acids: CASSSLSWRTGSTDTQYF. CDR3 nucleotides: TGTGCCAGCAGCTCCCTGTCTTGGCGGACTGGAAGCACAGATACGCAGTATTTT. Full variable domain (outside the CDR3, taken from reference TRBV7-3 and TRBJ2-3): GAGVSQTPSNKVTEKGKYVELRCDPISGHTALYWYRQSLGQGPEFLIYFQGTGAADDSGLPNDRFFAVRPEGSVSTLKIQRTERGDSAVYLCASSSLSWRTGSTDTQYFGPGTRLTVL.

The chain carries TRBV12-3 or TRBV12-4 and TRBJ2-7; perhaps TRBD1 as D (5 bases). V dropped 3 bases and J dropped 6 bases, with 9 bases sitting between them. The CDR3 consists of 12 residues. The CDR3 sequence is CASSFPRAEQYF. The CDR3 DNA follows: TGTGCCAGCAGTTTCCCCAGGGCCGAGCAGTACTTC.

This clonotype was seen a few times. J is TRBJ1-2 and V is TRBV6-4; the D is unclear. The CDR3 is 13 residues long. V lost 2 bases, J lost 3 bases, and 7 bases lay in between. Germline-derived CDR1 and CDR2 are MRHNA and SNTAGT. The CDR3 loop reads CASSDGLDYGYTF. CDR3 DNA sequence: TGTGCCAGCAGTGACGGACTTGACTATGGCTACACCTTC.

This clonotype has ten or more counts. The chain combines TRBV7-9 with TRBJ2-7; TRBD2 matches 9 bases. Trimming removed 6 bases from V and 5 bases from J; junction bases left unmatched: 5. This CDR3 region has 13 residues. In germline, CDR1 is SEHNR, CDR2 FQNEAQ (reference sequence). CDR3 sequence (DNA): TGTGCCAGCAGTGTAGCGGGAGCGGACGAGCAGTACTTC. It specifies CASSVAGADEQYF.

This clonotype has a count of ten or more. The chain recombines TRBV19 with TRBJ2-7, with D perhaps given as TRBD1 or TRBD2 (5 bases each). V lost 6 bases and J 2 bases, leaving 14 bases between the germline ends. Per germline, CDR1 LNHDA and CDR2 SQIVND (reference sequence). This CDR3 contains 14 residues. CDR3 protein: CASSAGTRAYEQYF. The CDR3 nucleotides are TGTGCCAGTAGCGCCGGGACGAGGGCCTACGAGCAGTACTTC.

The table lists this clonotype with many counts. V and J are TRBV27 and TRBJ1-2; weak D call: TRBD1 (6 bases). This CDR3 is 15 amino acids long. V lost 3 bases and J lost 0, with 11 bases in between. In germline, CDR1 is MNHEY, CDR2 SMNVEV (reference sequence). The CDR3 loop reads CASSLGRGANYGYTF. CDR3 sequence (DNA): TGTGCCAGCAGTTTGGGCAGGGGTGCTAACTATGGCTACACCTTC.

Ten or more counts support this clonotype. This chain links TRBV27 with TRBJ2-3; D is unresolved. Germline V gene lookup returns CDR1 MNHEY and CDR2 SMNVEV (reference sequence). V was clipped by 4 bases and J by 8 bases, with 10 bases between them. The CDR3 has 12 residues. CDR3 DNA sequence: TGTGCCAGCAGTTCCCGTGTGCGTACGCAGTATTTT. Its protein product is CASSSRVRTQYF.